The rows below give T cell receptor beta chains drawn from one sample of a study of T-cell memory formation after mild COVID-19. TCRdb fed the 5' RACE reads into MiXCR, producing one record per CDR3 protein. Of some 600,000 distinct CDR3 sequences detected, 17% appear once; the ten largest clones hold roughly 8%. Sequencing was performed on PBMCs or a T cell subset sorted from them (not recorded which). The source of these receptors is an adult woman who had mild COVID-19 (a few samples of this study predate the infection). Cell type and time point are not known. Each CDR3 is given with its conserved first and last residue. A D gene is named only where the DNA matches it firmly. Only some rows state a clone size, as once, few, many or a class for expanded clones.

>.|.|TRBJ2-7|TRBV3-1
TGTGCCAGCAGCCAAGTACAAGGTCAAAACCCCTACGAGCAGTACTTC
CASSQVQGQNPYEQYF
>.|.|TRBJ1-6|TRBV15
TGTGCCACCAGCAGACCAGTAAATAATTCACCCCTCCACTTT
CATSRPVNNSPLHF
>.|.|TRBJ1-1|TRBV4-2
TGTGCCAGCAGCCGGATCGGGGGGAACACTGAAGCTTTCTTT
CASSRIGGNTEAFF
>.|.|TRBJ2-1|TRBV5-6
TGTGCCAGCAGCTTGACAGCCTACAATGAGCAGTTCTTC
CASSLTAYNEQFF
>TRBD1|few|TRBJ1-3|TRBV12-3/TRBV12-4
TGTGCCAGCAGTCGAACAGGGGCTGGAAACACCATATATTTT
CASSRTGAGNTIYF
>TRBD1|few|TRBJ1-2|TRBV29-1
TGCAGCGTAAGGGACAGGGGCTCGTACGGCTACACCTTC
CSVRDRGSYGYTF
>TRBD1|.|TRBJ1-2|TRBV3-1
TGTGCCAGCAGCCAACTGATCGACAGGGCCCTCTATGGCTACACCTTC
CASSQLIDRALYGYTF
>.|.|TRBJ1-1|TRBV6-2/TRBV6-3
TGTGCCAGCAGTGGGGCAGGGGTGCGGACTGAAGCTTTCTTT
CASSGAGVRTEAFF
>.|few|TRBJ2-7|TRBV12-3/TRBV12-4
TGTGCCAGCAGTCTAGTGGGGGACGGTTCCTACGAGCAGTACTTC
CASSLVGDGSYEQYF
>.|.|TRBJ1-5|TRBV24-1
TGTGCCACCAGTGGACGTAGGAATCAGCCCCAGCATTTT
CATSGRRNQPQHF
>TRBD1|.|TRBJ1-2|TRBV7-9
TGTGCCAGCAGCCTCCGACAGGGGGCTGGCTATGGCTACACCTTC
CASSLRQGAGYGYTF
>.|.|TRBJ1-1|TRBV27
TGTGCCAGCAGCAGGGTCCTGAACACTGAAGCTTTCTTT
CASSRVLNTEAFF
>TRBD2|many|TRBJ2-1|TRBV5-1
TGCGCCAGCAGCTTGGAACTAGCGGGGATCGGAAATGAGCAGTTCTTC
CASSLELAGIGNEQFF
>.|.|TRBJ2-7|TRBV5-1
TGCGCCAGCACACTGACTAGTGCCTCCTACGAGCAGTACTTC
CASTLTSASYEQYF
>.|few|TRBJ1-2|TRBV5-1
TGCGCCAGCAGCTTTGATGGGGACGGCTACACCTTC
CASSFDGDGYTF
>.|.|TRBJ1-4|TRBV27
TGTGCCAGCAGTTTACCTAATGAAAAACTGTTTTTT
CASSLPNEKLFF
>.|.|TRBJ1-1|TRBV20-1
TGCAGTGCTTCACCAACCGGGAACACTGAAGCTTTCTTT
CSASPTGNTEAFF
>TRBD1|few|TRBJ2-1|TRBV20-1
TGCAGTGCTATGGGGACAGGGTACAATGAGCAGTTCTTC
CSAMGTGYNEQFF
>TRBD1|few|TRBJ1-2|TRBV24-1
TGTGCCACCAGTGATGGGACAGGGGGCTATGGCTACACCTTC
CATSDGTGGYGYTF
>.|few|TRBJ2-5|TRBV6-5
TGTGCCAGCAGCCTATCCCCCCCGGGGGCTCAAGAGACCCAGTACTTC
CASSLSPPGAQETQYF
>.|.|TRBJ1-5|TRBV24-1
TGTGCCACCAGTCGAGAGGGATTTCAGCCCCAGCATTTT
CATSREGFQPQHF
>TRBD1|few|TRBJ2-5|TRBV9
TGTGCCAGCAGCGTAGAGAACAGGGGTTGGGAGACCCAGTACTTC
CASSVENRGWETQYF
>TRBD1|.|TRBJ1-1|TRBV12-3/TRBV12-4
TGTGCCAGCAGTACAACAGGGGGCGCGGGTTTGTTC
CASSTTGGAGLF
>.|many|TRBJ2-6|TRBV5-1
TGCGCCAGCAGCCCCTGGGACAATGGGGCCAACGTCCTGACTTTC
CASSPWDNGANVLTF
>TRBD1|.|TRBJ1-1|TRBV29-1
TGCAGCGTTGAGGAGACAGGGTGGACTGAAGCTTTCTTT
CSVEETGWTEAFF
>.|many|TRBJ2-1|TRBV5-5
TGTGCCAGCAGCTGGCAGGTCCGGGGCCCCTACAATGAGCAGTTCTTC
CASSWQVRGPYNEQFF
>TRBD2|few|TRBJ2-7|TRBV12-3/TRBV12-4
TGTGCCAGCAGTTTAGTGGGAGGGTCCATCGACGAGCAGTACTTC
CASSLVGGSIDEQYF
>TRBD1|.|TRBJ2-3|TRBV4-1
TGCGCCAGCAGCCAAGTACGTTTGTCGGGACAGCCGCACACAGATACGCAGTATTTT
CASSQVRLSGQPHTDTQYF
>.|few|TRBJ2-2|TRBV4-3
TGCGCCAGCAGCCAGGCCTGGACGGTCACCGGGGAGCTGTTTTTT
CASSQAWTVTGELFF
>.|few|TRBJ2-2|TRBV27
TGTGCCAGCAGTTTATTACCGGGCACCGGGGAGCTGTTTTTT
CASSLLPGTGELFF
>.|few|TRBJ2-2|TRBV12-3/TRBV12-4
TGTGCCAGCAGTTTAAGGACAGTGAACACCGGGGAGCTGTTTTTT
CASSLRTVNTGELFF
>TRBD1|.|TRBJ1-2|TRBV12-3/TRBV12-4
TGTGCCAGCAGTTGGGGACAGGGCAAGTATGGCTACACCTTC
CASSWGQGKYGYTF